Here is one T cell receptor beta chain with its context. Its antigen is as yet unknown. Germline lookup yields CDR1 MGHDK and CDR2 SYGVNS. Trimming cost V 4 bases and J 0 bases, with 19 bases left between them. This CDR3 has 18 residues. Profiling relied on immunoSEQ multiplex PCR, and the TCRdb table lists in-frame clones only, not all of them. The sample carries 150,000 to 200,000 clones, approximately 90% recorded once. This specimen belongs to a study of T cell responses to AZD1222 COVID-19 vaccine. General study results and limits: Targets within unmutated variant regions were reportedly found for nearly half of spike-specific TCRs. Possibly, clonal diversity was underestimated; donors were largely white British and included more females.

The sequencing used peripheral blood, collected 28 days after the second dose of the MenACWY control vaccine. The source is an adult who received the MenACWY meningococcal vaccine as a control. V gene TRBV25-1 combines with J gene TRBJ1-3; weak D call: TRBD1 (6 bases). In DNA, the CDR3 is TGTGCCAGCAGTGGGGTTGGTGGGGGCCCGAGCTCTGGAAACACCATATATTTT. It encodes CASSGVGGGPSSGNTIYF.